The 5 T cell receptor beta chains reported below all come from one sample, sequenced in a study of control samples from healthy donors and cancer patients. Data came from immunoSEQ multiplex PCR; TCRdb stores just in-frame clones and leaves some out. The sample lists 180,000 or so clones; around 92% were seen once. Material: blood. Source of these receptors: a woman aged 25-40 years in good health.

Turning to this clone: Distinct nucleotide sequences in the sample also encode this CDR3. This chain connects TRBV9 to TRBJ2-7; 10 bases line up with TRBD1. V shed 4 bases and J 7 bases; nucleotides not matched to a gene: 5. Germline CDR1 reads SGDLS; CDR2 reads YYNGEE. The CDR3 is made up of 13 amino acids. CDR3 protein: CASSPGTGDEQYF. The CDR3 bases are TGTGCCAGCAGCCCCGGGACAGGGGATGAGCAGTACTTC. Complete variable domain (other parts from reference TRBV9 and TRBJ2-7): DSGVTQTPKHLITATGQRVTLRCSPRSGDLSVYWYQQSLDQGLQFLIQYYNGEERAKGNILERFSAQQFPDLHSELNLSSLELGDSALYFCASSPGTGDEQYFGPGTRLTVT.

This clone appeared a single time. This specimen includes other DNA sequences encoding the same CDR3. The chain couples TRBV7-9 to TRBJ1-2, with D possibly being TRBD1 (6 bases). In germline, CDR1 is SEHNR, CDR2 FQNEAQ (reference sequence). This CDR3 is built from 15 residues. Trimming cost V 1 base and J 2 bases, with 11 bases left between them. The CDR3 nucleotides read TGTGCCAGCAGCTTAGTAGGGGGGCCGAACTATGGCTACACCTTC. Protein product: CASSLVGGPNYGYTF.

The chain combines TRBV10-1 with TRBJ2-2; D is possibly TRBD1 or TRBD2 (5 bases each). V dropped 0 bases and J dropped 5 bases, with 13 bases sitting between them. The germline V gene has CDR1 WNHNN and CDR2 SYGVQD (reference sequence). The CDR3 is made up of 16 amino acids. The CDR3 nucleotides are TGCGCCAGCAGTGAGTCGAGAGGGGTCGGGACCGGGGAGCTGTTTTTT. Translated, it gives CASSESRGVGTGELFF.

CDR3 loop: CASSRRQETQYF. In DNA, the CDR3 is TGTGCCAGCAGCCGGCGGCAAGAGACCCAGTACTTC. This rearrangement joins TRBV3-1 (or the pseudogene TRBV3-2) to TRBJ2-5; no clear D gene. The CDR3 has 12 amino acids. Germline V lookup: CDR1 LGHDT, CDR2 YNNKEL (reference sequence). Trimming shortened V by 4 bases and J by 2 bases, and 5 bases separated the two germline ends.

The chain recombines TRBV18 with TRBJ2-2, with D possibly TRBD1 on 5 matching bases. There are 15 residues in the CDR3. Germline CDR1 reads KGHSH; CDR2 reads LQKENI. Trimming cost V 2 bases and J 1 base, with 8 bases left between them. The CDR3 loop is CASSPGQGNTGELFF. The CDR3, as DNA: TGTGCCAGCTCACCAGGCCAGGGGAACACCGGGGAGCTGTTTTTT.